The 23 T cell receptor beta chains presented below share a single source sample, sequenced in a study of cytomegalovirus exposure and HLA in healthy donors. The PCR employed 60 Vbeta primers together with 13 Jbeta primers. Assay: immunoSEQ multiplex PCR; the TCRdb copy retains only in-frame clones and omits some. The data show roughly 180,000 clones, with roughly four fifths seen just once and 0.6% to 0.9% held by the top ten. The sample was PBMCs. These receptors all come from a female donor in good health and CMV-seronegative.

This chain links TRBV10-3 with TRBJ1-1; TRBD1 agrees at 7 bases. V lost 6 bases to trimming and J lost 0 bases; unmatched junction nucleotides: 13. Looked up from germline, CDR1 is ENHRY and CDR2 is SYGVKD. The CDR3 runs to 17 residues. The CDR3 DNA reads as TGTGCCATCAGAACTCTCGACAGGGAGGTGGTGAACACTGAAGCTTTCTTT. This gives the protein CAIRTLDREVVNTEAFF.

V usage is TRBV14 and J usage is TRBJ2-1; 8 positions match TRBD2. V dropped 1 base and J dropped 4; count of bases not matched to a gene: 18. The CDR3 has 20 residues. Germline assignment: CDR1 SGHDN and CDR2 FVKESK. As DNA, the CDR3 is TGTGCCAGCAGCCAAGCGGTCACGACACAGACCACTAGCGGATACAATGAGCAGTTCTTC. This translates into CASSQAVTTQTTSGYNEQFF.

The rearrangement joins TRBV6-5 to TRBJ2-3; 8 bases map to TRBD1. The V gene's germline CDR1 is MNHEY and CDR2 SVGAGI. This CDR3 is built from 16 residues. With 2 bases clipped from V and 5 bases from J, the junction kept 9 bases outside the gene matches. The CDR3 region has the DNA TGTGCCAGCAGTTACGGCCGGACAGGGAGAGGAGATACGCAGTATTTT. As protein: CASSYGRTGRGDTQYF.

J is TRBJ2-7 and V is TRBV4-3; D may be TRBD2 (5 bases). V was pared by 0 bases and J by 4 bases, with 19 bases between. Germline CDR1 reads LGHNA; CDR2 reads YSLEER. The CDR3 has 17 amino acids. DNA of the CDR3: TGCGCCAGCAGCCAAGAAGACGGGGATAACCCCCGTTACGAGCAGTACTTC. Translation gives CASSQEDGDNPRYEQYF.

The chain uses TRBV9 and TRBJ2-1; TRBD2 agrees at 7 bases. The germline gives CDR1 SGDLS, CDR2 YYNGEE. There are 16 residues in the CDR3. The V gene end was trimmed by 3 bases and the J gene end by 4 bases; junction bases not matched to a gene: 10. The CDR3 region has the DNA TGTGCCAGCAGCGAAATAGCGGGCGTAGCTTACAATGAGCAGTTCTTC. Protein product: CASSEIAGVAYNEQFF.

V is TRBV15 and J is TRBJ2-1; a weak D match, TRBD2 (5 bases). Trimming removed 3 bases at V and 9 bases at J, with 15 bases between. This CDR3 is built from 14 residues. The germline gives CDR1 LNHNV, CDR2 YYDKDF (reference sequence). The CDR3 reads CATSSSVLDREQFF. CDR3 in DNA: TGTGCCACCAGCAGTAGCGTTTTAGACCGTGAGCAGTTCTTC.

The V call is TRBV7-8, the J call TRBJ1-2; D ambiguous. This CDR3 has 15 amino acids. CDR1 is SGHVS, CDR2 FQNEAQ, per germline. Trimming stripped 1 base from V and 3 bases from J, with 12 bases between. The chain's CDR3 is CASSLGVGWDYGYTF. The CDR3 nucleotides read TGTGCCAGCAGCTTAGGAGTCGGGTGGGACTATGGCTACACCTTC.

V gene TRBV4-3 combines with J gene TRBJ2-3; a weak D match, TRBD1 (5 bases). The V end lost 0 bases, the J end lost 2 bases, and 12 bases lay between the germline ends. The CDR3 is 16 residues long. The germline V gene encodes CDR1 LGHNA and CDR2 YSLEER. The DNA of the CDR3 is TGCGCCAGCAGCCAAGATTACACAGGAGTCACAGATACGCAGTATTTT. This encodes CASSQDYTGVTDTQYF.

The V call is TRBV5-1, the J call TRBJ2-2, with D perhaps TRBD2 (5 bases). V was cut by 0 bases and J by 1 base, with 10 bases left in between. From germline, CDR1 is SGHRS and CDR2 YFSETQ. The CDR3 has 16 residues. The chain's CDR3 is CASSLGSGVNTGELFF. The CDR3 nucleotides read TGCGCCAGCAGCTTGGGGAGCGGCGTGAACACCGGGGAGCTGTTTTTT.

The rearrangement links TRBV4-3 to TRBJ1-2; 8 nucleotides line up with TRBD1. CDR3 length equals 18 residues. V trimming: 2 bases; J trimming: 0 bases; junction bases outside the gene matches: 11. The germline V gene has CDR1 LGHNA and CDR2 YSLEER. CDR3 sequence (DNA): TGCGCCAGCAGCCAAAGTAGGACAGGGCTACCGGCTAACTATGGCTACACCTTC. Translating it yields CASSQSRTGLPANYGYTF.

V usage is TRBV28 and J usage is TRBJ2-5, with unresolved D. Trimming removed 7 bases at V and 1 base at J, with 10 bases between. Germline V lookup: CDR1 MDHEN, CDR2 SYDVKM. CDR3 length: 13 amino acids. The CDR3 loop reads CASISPLQETQYF. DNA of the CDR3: TGTGCCAGCATTTCCCCCCTCCAAGAGACCCAGTACTTC.

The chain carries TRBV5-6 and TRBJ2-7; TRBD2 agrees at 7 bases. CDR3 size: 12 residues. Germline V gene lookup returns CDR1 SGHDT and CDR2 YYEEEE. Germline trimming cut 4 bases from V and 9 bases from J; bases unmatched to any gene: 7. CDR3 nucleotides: TGTGCCAGCAGCCGAGGGACGGGGGGGCAGTACTTC. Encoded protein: CASSRGTGGQYF.

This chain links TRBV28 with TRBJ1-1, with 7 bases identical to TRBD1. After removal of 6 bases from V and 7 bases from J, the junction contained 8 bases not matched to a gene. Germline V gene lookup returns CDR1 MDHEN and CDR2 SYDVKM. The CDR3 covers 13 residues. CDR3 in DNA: TGTGCCAGCAGCGGGACAGCGGACCTTGAAGCTTTCTTT. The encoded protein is CASSGTADLEAFF.

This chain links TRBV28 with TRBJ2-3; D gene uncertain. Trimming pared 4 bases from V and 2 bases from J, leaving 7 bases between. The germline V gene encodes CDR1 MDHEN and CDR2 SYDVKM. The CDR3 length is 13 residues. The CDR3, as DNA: TGTGCCAGCAGTTCATCTATCACAGATACGCAGTATTTT. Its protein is CASSSSITDTQYF.

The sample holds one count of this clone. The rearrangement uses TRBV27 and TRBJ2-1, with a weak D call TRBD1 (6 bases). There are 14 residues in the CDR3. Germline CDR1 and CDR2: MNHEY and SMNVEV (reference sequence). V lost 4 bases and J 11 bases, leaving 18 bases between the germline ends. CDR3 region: CASSSGTPNLKQFF. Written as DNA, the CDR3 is TGTGCCAGCAGTTCCGGGACACCTAATTTAAAGCAGTTCTTC.

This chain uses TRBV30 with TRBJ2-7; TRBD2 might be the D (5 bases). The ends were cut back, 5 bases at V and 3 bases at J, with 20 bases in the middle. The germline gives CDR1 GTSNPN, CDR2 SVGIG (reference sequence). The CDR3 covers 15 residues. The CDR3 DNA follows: TGTGCCTGGTGGTTCCCAGGAGGCCCCGACTACGAGCAGTACTTC. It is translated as CAWWFPGGPDYEQYF.

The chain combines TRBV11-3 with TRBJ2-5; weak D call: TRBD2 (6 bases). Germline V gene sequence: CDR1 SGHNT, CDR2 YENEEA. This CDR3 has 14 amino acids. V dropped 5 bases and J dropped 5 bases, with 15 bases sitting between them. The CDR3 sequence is CASSRLGGGETQYF. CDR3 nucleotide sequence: TGTGCCAGCAGCCGATTGGGAGGAGGCGAGACCCAGTACTTC.

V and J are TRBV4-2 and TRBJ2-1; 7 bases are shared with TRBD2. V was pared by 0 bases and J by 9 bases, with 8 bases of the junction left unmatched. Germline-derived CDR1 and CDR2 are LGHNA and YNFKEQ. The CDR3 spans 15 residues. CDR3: CASSQDWTRSSEQFF. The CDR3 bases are TGTGCCAGCAGCCAAGATTGGACTAGAAGCTCTGAGCAGTTCTTC.

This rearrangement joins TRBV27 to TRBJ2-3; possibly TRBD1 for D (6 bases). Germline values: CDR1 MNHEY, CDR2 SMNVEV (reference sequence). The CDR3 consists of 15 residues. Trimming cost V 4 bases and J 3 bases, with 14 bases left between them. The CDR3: CASSSGTTQTDTQYF. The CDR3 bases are TGTGCCAGCAGTTCCGGGACAACTCAGACAGATACGCAGTATTTT.

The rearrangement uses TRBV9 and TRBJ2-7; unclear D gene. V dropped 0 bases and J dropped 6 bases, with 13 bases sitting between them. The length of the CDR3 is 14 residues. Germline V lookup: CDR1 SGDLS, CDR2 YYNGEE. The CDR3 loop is CASSVDPSLGEQYF. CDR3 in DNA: TGTGCCAGCAGCGTAGATCCTAGTTTGGGCGAGCAGTACTTC.

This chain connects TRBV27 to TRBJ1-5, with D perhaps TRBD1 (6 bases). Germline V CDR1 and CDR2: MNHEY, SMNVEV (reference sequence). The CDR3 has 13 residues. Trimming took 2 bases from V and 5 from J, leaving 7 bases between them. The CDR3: CASSLKGDQPQHF. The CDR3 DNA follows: TGTGCCAGCAGTTTAAAGGGGGATCAGCCCCAGCATTTT.

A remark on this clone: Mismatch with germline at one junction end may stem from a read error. The CDR3: CASSEAGGDRRF. The CDR3 region has the DNA TGTGCCAGCAGTGAAGCGGGTGGGGACAGACGTTTC. This rearrangement joins TRBV2 to TRBJ2-7; 7 bases are a match to TRBD1. Germline V lookup: CDR1 SNHLY, CDR2 FYNNEI. CDR3 length equals 12 residues.

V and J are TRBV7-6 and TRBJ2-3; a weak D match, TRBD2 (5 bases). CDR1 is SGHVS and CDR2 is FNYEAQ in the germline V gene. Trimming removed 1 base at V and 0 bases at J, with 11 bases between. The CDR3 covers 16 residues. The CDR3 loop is CASSLVAGSSTDTQYF. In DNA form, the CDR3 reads TGTGCCAGCAGCTTAGTTGCGGGCTCTAGCACAGATACGCAGTATTTT.